A single sample is the source of the 11 T cell receptor beta chains below, sequenced in a study of T cells in Graves' hyperthyroidism and ophthalmopathy. The investigators amplified TCR beta CDR3 regions from RNA transcripts. The HTBI set primed first-round TCR CDR3 RT-PCR. TCRdb re-called the multiplex PCR reads through MiXCR, storing one row per CDR3 protein. The sample yields 350,000 to 400,000 distinct CDR3 sequences, roughly 19% seen once. Source material: blood. The receptors come from a woman under 30 with Graves' hyperthyroidism.

This clonotype was seen repeatedly, ten times or more. This chain's CDR3 is CASSFGQGASETQYF. The DNA of the CDR3 is TGTGCCAGCAGTTTTGGACAGGGGGCGAGTGAGACCCAGTACTTC. The chain couples TRBV28 to TRBJ2-5; TRBD1 aligns across 11 bases. Germline assignment: CDR1 MDHEN and CDR2 SYDVKM. V was pared by 3 bases and J by 5 bases, with 5 bases of the junction left unmatched. The CDR3 has 15 amino acids.

This clonotype was detected ten times or more. V gene TRBV20-1 combines with J gene TRBJ1-1; 8 bases match TRBD1. CDR3 length equals 13 residues. CDR1 and CDR2 from the germline V gene are DFQATT and SNEGSKA (reference sequence). V lost 4 bases, J lost 5 bases, and 6 bases stayed unmatched. The CDR3 nucleotides are TGCAGTGCTACACCCGGGACAGGTACTGAAGCTTTCTTT. This translates into CSATPGTGTEAFF.

On this clonotype itself: Sequence at one end of the junction differs from germline and may be a read error. The chain links TRBV2 to TRBJ1-1; D ambiguous. Germline V gives CDR1 SNHLY, CDR2 FYNNEI. This CDR3 region has 13 residues. In nucleotides, the CDR3 is TGTGCCAGCAGTAACCTGGAGAACACTGAGGCTTTATTT. Its protein product is CASSNLENTEALF.

This clonotype has a count of ten or more. The CDR3 DNA is TGTGCCAGCAGCCAAGGGGGACAGGGTCAGGACTATGGCTACACCTTC. As protein: CASSQGGQGQDYGYTF. The chain is built from TRBV11-2 and TRBJ1-2; 9 bases are a match to TRBD1. Germline lookup yields CDR1 SGHAT and CDR2 FQNNGV. V shed 5 bases, J shed 3 bases, and the junction held 10 bases outside the gene matches. The CDR3 runs to 16 residues.

This clonotype was observed at least ten times. The chain recombines TRBV15 with TRBJ2-5, with D unresolved. From germline, CDR1 is LNHNV and CDR2 YYDKDF (reference sequence). The CDR3 consists of 14 residues. Trimming cost V 0 bases and J 0 bases, with 5 bases left between them. The CDR3 region is CATSRDRDQETQYF. The CDR3 DNA sequence: TGTGCCACCAGCAGAGATCGAGACCAAGAGACCCAGTACTTC.

This clonotype has a count of ten or more. DNA for the CDR3: TGCAGTGCTCCGGGACAGGGGAACACTGAAGCTTTCTTT. Its protein product is CSAPGQGNTEAFF. The J gene is TRBJ1-1, the V gene TRBV20-1; 9 bases align to TRBD1. The CDR3 extends over 13 amino acids. Germline lookup yields CDR1 DFQATT and CDR2 SNEGSKA (reference sequence). The V gene end was trimmed by 5 bases and the J gene end by 1 base; junction bases not matched to a gene: 2.

This clonotype was observed at least ten times. The chain recombines TRBV3-1 with TRBJ1-2; D not resolved. V was shortened by 4 bases and J by 3 bases, with 15 bases between the two germline ends. Germline CDR1 and CDR2: LGHDT and YNNKEL (reference sequence). This CDR3 is 15 amino acids long. CDR3 amino acids: CASSRIPSDDYGYTF. The CDR3 DNA is TGTGCCAGCAGCCGCATCCCCTCAGATGACTATGGCTACACCTTC. Complete variable domain (other parts from reference TRBV3-1 and TRBJ1-2): DTAVSQTPKYLVTQMGNDKSIKCEQNLGHDTMYWYKQDSKKFLKIMFSYNNKELIINETVPNRFSPKSPDKAHLNLHINSLELGDSAVYFCASSRIPSDDYGYTFGSGTRLTVV.

This clonotype was recorded at least ten times. The chain uses TRBV10-3 and TRBJ2-6; TRBD1 aligns across 8 bases. The germline V gene has CDR1 ENHRY and CDR2 SYGVKD. The ends lost 6 bases at V and 2 bases at J; junction bases unmatched: 6. There are 16 residues in the CDR3. This chain's CDR3 is CAIRKDRDAGANVLTF. CDR3 bases: TGTGCCATCAGGAAGGACAGGGATGCTGGGGCCAACGTCCTGACTTTC.

This clonotype was picked up many times. The J gene is TRBJ1-2, the V gene TRBV12-3 or TRBV12-4; 7 nucleotides line up with TRBD1. The trim removed 6 bases at V and 4 bases at J, leaving 5 bases unmatched. This CDR3 spans 13 amino acids. The CDR3 nucleotides read TGTGCCAGCAGGAGACAGGGAAGCTATGGCTACACCTTC. Translated, it gives CASRRQGSYGYTF.

This clonotype was seen at least ten times. The rearrangement joins TRBV11-2 to TRBJ1-1; D is possibly TRBD1 (5 bases). This CDR3 has 12 residues. CDR1 and CDR2 (germline): SGHAT, FQNNGV. V lost 7 bases and J lost 6, with 12 bases in between. The CDR3 here is CASNRGRAEAFF. In DNA form, the CDR3 reads TGTGCCAGCAACCGGGGGAGGGCTGAAGCTTTCTTT.

This clonotype was detected ten times or more. This chain uses TRBV27 with TRBJ1-5; TRBD1 aligns across 7 bases. CDR3 size: 13 residues. With V trimmed by 6 bases and J by 4 bases, 3 bases remained unmatched. Germline CDR1 is MNHEY and CDR2 is SMNVEV (reference sequence). Here the CDR3 reads CASRTGTNQPQHF. The CDR3 DNA reads as TGTGCCAGCAGGACAGGGACGAATCAGCCCCAGCATTTT.